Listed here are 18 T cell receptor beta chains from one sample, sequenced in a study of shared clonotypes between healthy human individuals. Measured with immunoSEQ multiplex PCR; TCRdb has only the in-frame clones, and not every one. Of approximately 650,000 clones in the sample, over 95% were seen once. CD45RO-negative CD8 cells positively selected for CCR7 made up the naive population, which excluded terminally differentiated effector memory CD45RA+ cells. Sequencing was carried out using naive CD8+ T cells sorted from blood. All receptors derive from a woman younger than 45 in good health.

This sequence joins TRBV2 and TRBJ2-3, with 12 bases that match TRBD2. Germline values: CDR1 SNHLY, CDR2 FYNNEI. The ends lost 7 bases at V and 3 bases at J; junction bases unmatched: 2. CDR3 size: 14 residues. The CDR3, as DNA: TGTGCCAGCAAGACTAGCGGGAGTACAGATACGCAGTATTTT. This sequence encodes CASKTSGSTDTQYF.

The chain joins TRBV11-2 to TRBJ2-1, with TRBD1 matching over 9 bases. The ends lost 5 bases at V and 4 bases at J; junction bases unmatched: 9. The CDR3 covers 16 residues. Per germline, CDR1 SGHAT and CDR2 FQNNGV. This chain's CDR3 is CASSPPDRGPYNEQFF. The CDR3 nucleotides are TGTGCCAGCAGCCCCCCGGACAGGGGTCCTTACAATGAGCAGTTCTTC.

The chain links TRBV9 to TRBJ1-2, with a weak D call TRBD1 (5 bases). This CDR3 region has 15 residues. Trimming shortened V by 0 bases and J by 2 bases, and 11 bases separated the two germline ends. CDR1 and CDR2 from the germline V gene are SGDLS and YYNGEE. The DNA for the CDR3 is TGTGCCAGCAGCGTAGACGAAGGGACCAACTATGGCTACACCTTC. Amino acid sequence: CASSVDEGTNYGYTF.

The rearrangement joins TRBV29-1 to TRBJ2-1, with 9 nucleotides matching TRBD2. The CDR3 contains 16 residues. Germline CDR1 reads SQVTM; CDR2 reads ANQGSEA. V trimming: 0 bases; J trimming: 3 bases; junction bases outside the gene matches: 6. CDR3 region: CSVEDGSSGIYNEQFF. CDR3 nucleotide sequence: TGCAGCGTTGAAGACGGCTCTAGCGGGATCTACAATGAGCAGTTCTTC.

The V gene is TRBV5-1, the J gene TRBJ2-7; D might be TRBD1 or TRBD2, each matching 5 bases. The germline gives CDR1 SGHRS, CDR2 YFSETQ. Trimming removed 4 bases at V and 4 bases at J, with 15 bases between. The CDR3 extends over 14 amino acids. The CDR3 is CASSTGTEMYEQYF. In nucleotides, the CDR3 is TGCGCCAGCAGCACCGGGACCGAAATGTACGAGCAGTACTTC.

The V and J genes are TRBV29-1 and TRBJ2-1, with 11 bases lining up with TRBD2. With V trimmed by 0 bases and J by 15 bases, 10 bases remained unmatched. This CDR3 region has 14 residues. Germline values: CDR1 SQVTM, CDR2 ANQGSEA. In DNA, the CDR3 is TGCAGCGTTGAAGACCACCCACTAGCGGGAGACCCGTTCTTC. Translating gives CSVEDHPLAGDPFF.

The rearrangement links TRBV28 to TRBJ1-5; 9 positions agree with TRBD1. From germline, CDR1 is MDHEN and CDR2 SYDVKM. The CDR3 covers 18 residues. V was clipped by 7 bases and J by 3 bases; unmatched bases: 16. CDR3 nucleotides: TGTGCCAGCATGAATGGGAATGGACAGGGGCCGGTCAATCAGCCCCAGCATTTT. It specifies CASMNGNGQGPVNQPQHF. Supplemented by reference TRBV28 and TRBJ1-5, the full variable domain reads DVKVTQSSRYLVKRTGEKVFLECVQDMDHENMFWYRQDPGLGLRLIYFSYDVKMKEKGDIPEGYSVSREKKERFSLILESASTNQTSMYLCASMNGNGQGPVNQPQHFGDGTRLSIL.

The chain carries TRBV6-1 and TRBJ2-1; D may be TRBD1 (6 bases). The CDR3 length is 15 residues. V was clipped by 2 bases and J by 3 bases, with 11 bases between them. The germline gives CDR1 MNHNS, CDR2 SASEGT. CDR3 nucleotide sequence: TGTGCCAGCAGTGAACTAAAGGACAGCTACAATGAGCAGTTCTTC. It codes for CASSELKDSYNEQFF.

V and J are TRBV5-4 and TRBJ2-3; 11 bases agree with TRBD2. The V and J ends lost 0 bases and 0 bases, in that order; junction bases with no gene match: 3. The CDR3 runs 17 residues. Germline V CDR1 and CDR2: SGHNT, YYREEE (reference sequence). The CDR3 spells CASSLGLAGPSTDTQYF. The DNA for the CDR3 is TGTGCCAGCAGCTTGGGACTAGCGGGACCTAGCACAGATACGCAGTATTTT.

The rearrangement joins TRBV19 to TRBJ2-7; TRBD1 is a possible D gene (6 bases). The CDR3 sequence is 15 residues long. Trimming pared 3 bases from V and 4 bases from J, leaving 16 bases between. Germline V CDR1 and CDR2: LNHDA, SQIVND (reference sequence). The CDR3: CASSIFQGLEYEQYF. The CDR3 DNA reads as TGTGCCAGTAGTATCTTCCAGGGGCTCGAATACGAGCAGTACTTC.

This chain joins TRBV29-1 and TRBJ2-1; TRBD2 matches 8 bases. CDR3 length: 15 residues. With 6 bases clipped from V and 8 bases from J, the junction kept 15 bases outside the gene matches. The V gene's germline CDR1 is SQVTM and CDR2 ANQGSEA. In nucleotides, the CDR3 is TGCAGCGTCGGGGGGGACGACCGGACGGTCTATGAGCAGTTCTTC. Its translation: CSVGGDDRTVYEQFF.

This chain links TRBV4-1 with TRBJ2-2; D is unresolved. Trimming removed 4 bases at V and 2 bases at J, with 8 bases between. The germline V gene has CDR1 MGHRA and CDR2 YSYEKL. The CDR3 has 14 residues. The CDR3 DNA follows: TGCGCCAGCAGCCTAAACAGAAACACCGGGGAGCTGTTTTTT. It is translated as CASSLNRNTGELFF.

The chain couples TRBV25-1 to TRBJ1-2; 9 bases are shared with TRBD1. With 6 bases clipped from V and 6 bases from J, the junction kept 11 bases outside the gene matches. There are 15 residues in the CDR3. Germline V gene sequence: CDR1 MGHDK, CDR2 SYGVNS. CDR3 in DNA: TGTGCCAGCAGCCCCGAGACAGGGGGTTGGGATGGCTACACCTTC. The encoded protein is CASSPETGGWDGYTF.

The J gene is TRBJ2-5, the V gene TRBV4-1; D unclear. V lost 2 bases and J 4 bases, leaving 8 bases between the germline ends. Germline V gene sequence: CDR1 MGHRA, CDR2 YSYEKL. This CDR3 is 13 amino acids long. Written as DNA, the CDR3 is TGCGCCAGCAGCCAACGCCAGTCAGAGACCCAGTACTTC. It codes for CASSQRQSETQYF.

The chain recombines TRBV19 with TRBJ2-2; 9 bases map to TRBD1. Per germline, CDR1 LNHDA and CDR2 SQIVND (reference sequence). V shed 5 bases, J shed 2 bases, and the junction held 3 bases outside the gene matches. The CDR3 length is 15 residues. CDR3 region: CASSDRGVNTGELFF. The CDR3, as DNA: TGTGCCAGTAGTGACAGGGGGGTCAACACCGGGGAGCTGTTTTTT.

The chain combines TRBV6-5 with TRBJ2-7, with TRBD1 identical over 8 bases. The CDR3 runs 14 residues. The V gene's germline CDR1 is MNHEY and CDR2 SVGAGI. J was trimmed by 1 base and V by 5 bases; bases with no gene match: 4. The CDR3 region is CASSEDRGSYEQYF. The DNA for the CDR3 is TGTGCCAGCAGTGAAGACAGGGGATCCTACGAGCAGTACTTC.

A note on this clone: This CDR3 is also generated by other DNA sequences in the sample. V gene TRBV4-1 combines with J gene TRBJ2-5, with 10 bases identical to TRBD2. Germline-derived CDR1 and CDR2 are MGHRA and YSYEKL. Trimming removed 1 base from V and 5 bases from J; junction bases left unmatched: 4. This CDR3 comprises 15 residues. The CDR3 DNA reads TGCGCCAGCAGCCAAGTGCTAGCGGGAGTTGAGACCCAGTACTTC. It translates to CASSQVLAGVETQYF.

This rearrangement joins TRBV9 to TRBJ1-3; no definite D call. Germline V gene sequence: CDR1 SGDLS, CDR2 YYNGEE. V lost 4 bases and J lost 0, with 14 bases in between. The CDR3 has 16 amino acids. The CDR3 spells CASSPHGSGSGNTIYF. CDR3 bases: TGTGCCAGCAGCCCCCATGGTTCCGGCTCTGGAAACACCATATATTTT. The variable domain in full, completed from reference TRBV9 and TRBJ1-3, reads DSGVTQTPKHLITATGQRVTLRCSPRSGDLSVYWYQQSLDQGLQFLIQYYNGEERAKGNILERFSAQQFPDLHSELNLSSLELGDSALYFCASSPHGSGSGNTIYFGEGSWLTVV.